The 15 T cell receptor beta chains in this list originate from one sample, sequenced in a study of TIL therapy for anti-PD-1-resistant metastatic lung cancer. Regarding time point: pre-treatment sample, taken before nivolumab and TIL therapy. Pleural nodules or supraclavicular lymph nodes made up most of the excised metastases sampled. Sequencing used immunoSEQ v3. Sequencing was performed with immunoSEQ multiplex PCR; in TCRdb, only in-frame clones are kept and a portion is missing. The table shows thousands of clones, with under 75% occurring only once. Specimen: tumor tissue, collected at baseline. Receptor source: a person aged 25-85 years with non-small cell lung cancer.

The J gene is TRBJ2-7, the V gene TRBV7-2; the match to TRBD2 covers 7 bases. V dropped 5 bases and J dropped 2; count of bases not matched to a gene: 9. The V gene's germline CDR1 is SGHTA and CDR2 FQGNSA. This CDR3 has 15 residues. The CDR3 is CASSPDAGATYEQYF. CDR3 coding DNA: TGTGCCAGCAGCCCCGATGCGGGAGCGACCTACGAGCAGTACTTC. The whole variable domain, remainder taken from reference TRBV7-2 and TRBJ2-7, is GAGVSQSPSNKVTEKGKDVELRCDPISGHTALYWYRQSLGQGLEFLIYFQGNSAPDKSGLPSDRFSAERTGGSVSTLTIQRTQQEDSAVYLCASSPDAGATYEQYFGPGTRLTVT.

The sample holds one count of this clone. J is TRBJ1-5 and V is TRBV28; the match to TRBD1 covers 8 bases. With 9 bases clipped from V and 1 base from J, the junction kept 8 bases outside the gene matches. Germline loops: CDR1 MDHEN, CDR2 SYDVKM. This CDR3 spans 15 amino acids. The CDR3 sequence: CASTRGLGSNQPQHF. Here the CDR3 DNA reads TGTGCCAGTACCAGGGGGCTGGGGAGCAATCAGCCCCAGCATTTT.

The chain carries TRBV6-1 and TRBJ1-2; the D is unclear. The CDR3 runs to 14 residues. V lost 1 base, J lost 8 bases, and 14 bases lay in between. The germline CDR1 and CDR2 sequences are MNHNS and SASEGT. CDR3 residues: CASSEGGLVLGYTF. The CDR3 DNA sequence: TGTGCCAGCAGTGAAGGAGGTCTCGTATTGGGCTACACCTTC.

Remarks on this clone: The junction and the germline gene differ at one end; a read error may be behind it. The rearrangement uses TRBV2 and TRBJ1-5; D possibly corresponds to TRBD1 (6 bases). Germline values: CDR1 SNHLY, CDR2 FYNNEI. The CDR3 sequence is 16 residues long. The CDR3 region is CASSRQGGVGKQPQHF. The CDR3 bases are TGTGCCAGCAGCCGACAAGGGGGGGTCGGCAAACAGCCCCAGCATTTT.

This clone occurred a few times. The CDR3 coding sequence is TGTGCCAGCAGTGACCAGGGAGTAGTAAATTCACCCCTCCACTTT. Encoded protein: CASSDQGVVNSPLHF. J is TRBJ1-6 and V is TRBV28, with a weak D call TRBD1 (5 bases). V lost 5 bases and J lost 7, with 15 bases in between. CDR3 length: 15 amino acids. The germline V gene has CDR1 MDHEN and CDR2 SYDVKM.

CDR3 region: CASSQTGERLAAFF. The CDR3 bases are TGCGCCAGCAGCCAGACAGGGGAAAGGCTTGCGGCTTTCTTT. This sequence joins TRBV4-1 and TRBJ1-1, with TRBD1 matching 8 bases. Germline V CDR1 and CDR2: MGHRA, YSYEKL. Losses at the gene ends were 3 bases for V and 11 bases for J; bases not matched to a gene: 11. There are 14 residues in the CDR3.

The V gene is TRBV14, the J gene TRBJ2-3, with D maybe TRBD2 (7 bases). The CDR3 contains 17 residues. The germline CDR1 and CDR2 sequences are SGHDN and FVKESK. V was trimmed by 4 bases and J by 4 bases, leaving 21 bases between them. CDR3: CASSPLGRGGGADTQYF. The CDR3 DNA follows: TGTGCCAGCAGCCCCTTAGGTAGAGGGGGGGGCGCAGATACGCAGTATTTT.

The rearrangement joins TRBV5-5 to TRBJ2-3; possible D gene TRBD2, 6 bases. Germline assignment: CDR1 SGHKS and CDR2 YYEKEE (reference sequence). V lost 4 bases and J lost 4, with 16 bases in between. This CDR3 contains 15 residues. CDR3 DNA sequence: TGTGCCAGCAGCGTGGGCGGCGGGATGTCAGATACGCAGTATTTT. Amino acid sequence: CASSVGGGMSDTQYF.

This clone was counted between two and nine times. The chain links TRBV7-9 to TRBJ1-1, with D perhaps TRBD1 (6 bases). V was pared by 5 bases and J by 7 bases, with 17 bases between. Germline-derived CDR1 and CDR2 are SEHNR and FQNEAQ (reference sequence). The CDR3 spans 14 residues. The CDR3 reads CASSPTLTGFEAFF. CDR3 nucleotide sequence: TGTGCCAGCAGCCCAACCTTAACAGGGTTTGAAGCTTTCTTT.

The V call is TRBV30, the J call TRBJ1-6; D not certain. With 1 base removed from V and 9 bases from J, the gap between germline ends came to 13 bases. This CDR3 is 14 amino acids long. Germline loops: CDR1 GTSNPN, CDR2 SVGIG (reference sequence). CDR3 region: CAWSEGKGGSPLHF. The CDR3 DNA is TGTGCCTGGAGTGAGGGAAAGGGTGGTTCACCCCTCCACTTT.

The chain has TRBV14 and TRBJ1-2, with D possibly being TRBD1 (5 bases). CDR1 is SGHDN, CDR2 FVKESK, per germline. This CDR3 contains 14 residues. Deletions cut 0 bases from V and 8 bases from J, with 13 bases between. CDR3 amino acids: CASSQDLFRAGYTF. The CDR3 region has the DNA TGTGCCAGCAGCCAAGACTTGTTCAGGGCGGGCTACACCTTC.

This chain connects TRBV6-4 to TRBJ2-2, with D perhaps given as TRBD1 or TRBD2 (5 bases each). Deletions cut 3 bases from V and 8 bases from J, with 13 bases between. Germline CDR1 and CDR2: MRHNA and SNTAGT. This CDR3 spans 14 amino acids. The CDR3 DNA reads TGTGCCAGCAGTGAGGCTGACGGGGCAGGGGAGCTGTTTTTT. This sequence encodes CASSEADGAGELFF.

The rearrangement uses TRBV28 and TRBJ1-2, with a possible D match to TRBD1 (5 bases). Germline CDR1 is MDHEN and CDR2 is SYDVKM. This CDR3 is 14 amino acids long. Between the trimmed V and J ends, which lost 5 bases and 7 bases, there was a span of 17 bases. The CDR3, as DNA: TGTGCCAGCAGTCCCCGACTAGACAGCTCTGGCTACACCTTC. Its translation is CASSPRLDSSGYTF.

The rearrangement uses TRBV7-3 and TRBJ2-3; 8 positions match TRBD2. The CDR3 has 15 residues. Germline lookup yields CDR1 SGHTA and CDR2 FQGTGA. Trimming took 0 bases from V and 3 from J; bases not matched to a gene: 2. DNA of the CDR3: TGTGCCAGCAGCTTAACCGGGGGGGATACAGATACGCAGTATTTT. Translated, it gives CASSLTGGDTDTQYF. Variable domain in full (rest from reference TRBV7-3 and TRBJ2-3): GAGVSQTPSNKVTEKGKYVELRCDPISGHTALYWYRQSLGQGPEFLIYFQGTGAADDSGLPNDRFFAVRPEGSVSTLKIQRTERGDSAVYLCASSLTGGDTDTQYFGPGTRLTVL.

This chain uses TRBV9 with TRBJ2-5; 8 positions match TRBD2. The J segment lost 4 bases and the V segment lost 4 bases, leaving 9 bases of the junction unmatched. CDR1 is SGDLS and CDR2 is YYNGEE in the germline V gene. The CDR3 sequence is 15 residues long. The CDR3 coding sequence is TGTGCCAGCAGCACTCGGGAGGGTTTCGGAGAGACCCAGTACTTC. This codes for CASSTREGFGETQYF.